Below are 17 T cell receptor beta chains sequenced from a single sample in a study of cytomegalovirus exposure and HLA in healthy donors. This PCR relied on a set of 60 Vbeta primers and 13 Jbeta primers. Assay: immunoSEQ multiplex PCR; the TCRdb copy retains only in-frame clones and omits some. The sample has 100,000 or so clones; 75% are singletons. Sequenced material: PBMCs. These receptors came from a man aged 50 to 59 in good health and CMV-seronegative.

The chain has TRBV5-1 and TRBJ2-7, with TRBD2 matching 9 bases. The V and J ends lost 0 bases and 2 bases, in that order; junction bases with no gene match: 3. The CDR3 contains 15 residues. Germline V gene lookup returns CDR1 SGHRS and CDR2 YFSETQ. The CDR3 region has the DNA TGCGCCAGCAGCTTGGACCTAGCGGGGACCTACGAGCAGTACTTC. Protein product: CASSLDLAGTYEQYF. Together with reference TRBV5-1 and TRBJ2-7, the CDR3 gives the full variable domain: KAGVTQTPRYLIKTRGQQVTLSCSPISGHRSVSWYQQTPGQGLQFLFEYFSETQRNKGNFPGRFSGRQFSNSRSEMNVSTLELGDSALYLCASSLDLAGTYEQYFGPGTRLTVT.

The chain couples TRBV28 to TRBJ1-2; 8 nucleotides line up with TRBD1. Trimming cost V 6 bases and J 8 bases; bases outside gene matches: 17. The CDR3 extends over 16 amino acids. Germline assignment: CDR1 MDHEN and CDR2 SYDVKM. The chain's CDR3 is CASSPSGDRGIGGYTF. The CDR3 bases are TGTGCCAGCAGCCCCTCCGGAGACAGGGGAATTGGGGGCTACACCTTC.

The DNA of the CDR3 is TGTGCCACCAGCGATCGCGGACAGGGGTTATGGACCCAGTACTTC. Protein product: CATSDRGQGLWTQYF. The chain carries TRBV15 and TRBJ2-5, with TRBD1 matching over 9 bases. The ends lost 5 bases at V and 7 bases at J; junction bases unmatched: 11. This CDR3 contains 15 residues. Germline V gene lookup returns CDR1 LNHNV and CDR2 YYDKDF (reference sequence).

This clone was recorded once. The genes are TRBV5-4 and TRBJ1-1, with 9 bases identical to TRBD1. The V segment lost 3 bases and the J segment 8 bases; nucleotides outside the gene matches: 11. The CDR3 has 15 amino acids. CDR1 and CDR2 from the germline V gene are SGHNT and YYREEE (reference sequence). The CDR3 protein is CASSYRQGGSREAFF. The CDR3, as DNA: TGTGCCAGCAGCTACAGACAGGGGGGGAGTCGAGAAGCTTTCTTT.

The rearrangement links TRBV18 to TRBJ2-7, with 8 bases identical to TRBD2. CDR3 length equals 15 residues. The trim removed 2 bases at V and 6 bases at J, leaving 9 bases unmatched. The germline gives CDR1 KGHSH, CDR2 LQKENI. The CDR3 protein is CASSPTSAGGPEQYF. The CDR3 DNA is TGTGCCAGCTCACCAACTTCGGCGGGAGGTCCCGAGCAGTACTTC.

The chain is built from TRBV12-5 and TRBJ1-3; D gene ambiguous. Germline values: CDR1 LGHNT, CDR2 FRNRAP. V lost 2 bases to trimming and J lost 1 base, with 6 bases between them. CDR3 length: 14 residues. CDR3 loop: CASGLSGSGNTIYF. The CDR3 DNA reads TGTGCTAGTGGTTTGTCGGGGTCTGGAAACACCATATATTTT. Together with reference TRBV12-5 and TRBJ1-3, the CDR3 gives the full variable domain: DARVTQTPRHKVTEMGQEVTMRCQPILGHNTVFWYRQTMMQGLELLAYFRNRAPLDDSGMPKDRFSAEMPDATLATLKIQPSEPRDSAVYFCASGLSGSGNTIYFGEGSWLTVV.

The chain uses TRBV18 and TRBJ1-3; no firm D call. Trimming took off 3 bases at V and 2 bases at J, with 8 bases between the two ends. From germline, CDR1 is KGHSH and CDR2 LQKENI. The CDR3 sequence is 14 residues long. CDR3 coding DNA: TGTGCCAGCTCACCCCAGGATACTGGAAACACCATATATTTT. This codes for CASSPQDTGNTIYF.

The chain links TRBV28 to TRBJ1-4, with 8 bases identical to TRBD1. V shed 4 bases and J 8 bases; nucleotides not matched to a gene: 9. The CDR3 runs to 15 residues. Per the germline V gene, CDR1 is MDHEN and CDR2 is SYDVKM. CDR3 nucleotide sequence: TGTGCCAGCAGTTCCGCCGACAGGGGAGGGGAAAAACTGTTTTTT. Amino acid sequence: CASSSADRGGEKLFF.

The genes are TRBV28 and TRBJ2-5; maybe TRBD2 (6 bases). Trimming shortened V by 3 bases and J by 1 base, and 18 bases separated the two germline ends. The CDR3 is 17 residues long. The germline V gene has CDR1 MDHEN and CDR2 SYDVKM. The CDR3 DNA is TGTGCCAGCAGTTTTAGTTCACGGTCTAGCGCCCAAGAGACCCAGTACTTC. Its protein is CASSFSSRSSAQETQYF.

This clone has a single count. This chain joins TRBV28 and TRBJ1-5; D remains ambiguous. CDR1 and CDR2 from the germline V gene are MDHEN and SYDVKM. The length of the CDR3 is 17 residues. V lost 8 bases and J 2 bases, leaving 22 bases between the germline ends. For the CDR3, the DNA is TGTGCCAGCTCGATCTCGGGAGACCCTATGGGCAATCAGCCCCAGCATTTT. Translation: CASSISGDPMGNQPQHF.

This clone was recorded only once. The chain is built from TRBV29-1 and TRBJ1-4; D unresolved. Germline CDR1 and CDR2: SQVTM and ANQGSEA. The CDR3 length is 14 residues. V was cut by 5 bases and J by 8 bases, with 18 bases left in between. The CDR3 sequence is CSVIHAGRGEKLFF. CDR3 bases: TGCAGCGTTATTCATGCGGGCCGAGGGGAAAAACTGTTTTTT.

The V and J genes are TRBV11-3 and TRBJ2-1, with 9 bases that match TRBD2. The junction had 13 bases not matched to a gene; V was cut back by 1 base and J by 0 bases. Germline V lookup: CDR1 SGHNT, CDR2 YENEEA. The CDR3 length is 20 residues. CDR3 coding DNA: TGTGCCAGCAGCTTAGCCGGCGGTACTAGCGGGTCGGGCTCCTACAATGAGCAGTTCTTC. Translating it yields CASSLAGGTSGSGSYNEQFF.

The gene calls are TRBV28 and TRBJ2-3; 14 bases are shared with TRBD2. Germline CDR1 MDHEN, CDR2 SYDVKM. The J segment lost 6 bases and the V segment lost 8 bases, leaving 13 bases of the junction unmatched. The CDR3 runs 17 residues. CDR3 coding DNA: TGTGCCAGCGTGGGACTAGCGGGAGTAGGCCCAGGGGATACGCAGTATTTT. Encoded protein: CASVGLAGVGPGDTQYF.

The CDR3 loop reads CASSPSRVGETQYF. DNA of the CDR3: TGTGCCAGCAGTCCCTCGAGGGTGGGAGAGACCCAGTACTTC. The rearrangement links TRBV2 to TRBJ2-5, with D perhaps TRBD2 (5 bases). V shed 5 bases and J shed 4 bases, with 14 bases lying between them. The germline V gene encodes CDR1 SNHLY and CDR2 FYNNEI. The CDR3 is 14 amino acids.

The chain is built from TRBV7-9 and TRBJ2-3; maybe TRBD2 (6 bases). V was clipped by 5 bases and J by 2 bases, with 11 bases between them. CDR1 is SEHNR and CDR2 is FQNEAQ in the germline V gene (reference sequence). This CDR3 spans 14 amino acids. The CDR3 sequence: CASSDSGPTDTQYF. CDR3 bases: TGTGCCAGCAGCGATAGCGGACCCACAGATACGCAGTATTTT. Full variable domain (rest looked up from reference TRBV7-9 and TRBJ2-3): DTGVSQNPRHKITKRGQNVTFRCDPISEHNRLYWYRQTLGQGPEFLTYFQNEAQLEKSRLLSDRFSAERPKGSFSTLEIQRTEQGDSAMYLCASSDSGPTDTQYFGPGTRLTVL.

Points on this clone: A read error may produce the germline difference seen at one junction end. The V and J genes are TRBV7-9 and TRBJ1-5; D perhaps matches TRBD1 (5 bases). The CDR3 spans 15 residues. Germline CDR1 and CDR2: SEHNR and FQNEAQ (reference sequence). As DNA, the CDR3 is TGTTCCAGCAGTCTGGGCGGGGGAAGCAATCAGCCCCAGCATTTT. This sequence encodes CSSSLGGGSNQPQHF.

The CDR3 DNA reads as TGTGCCAGCAGATTGGGGGGAGCGAATGGCTACACCTTC. It specifies CASRLGGANGYTF. The rearrangement uses TRBV19 and TRBJ1-2; a weak D match, TRBD1 (5 bases). This CDR3 region has 13 residues. Trimming removed 9 bases from V and 6 bases from J, with 17 bases in between. Germline V gene lookup returns CDR1 LNHDA and CDR2 SQIVND (reference sequence).